The TCR beta chain under discussion was sequenced for a study of T cells expressing NK-cell markers. At the level of the study: The TCR beta repertoires were obtained from sorted CD3+CD56+NKG2C+, CD3+CD56+NKG2C- and CD3+CD56-NKG2C+ T cells. Overall study results and limits: These same clonotypes (in a handful of donors) also led the CD3+CD56-NKG2C+ fraction.

The V gene's germline CDR1 is SGHDT and CDR2 YYEEEE. The CDR3 covers 16 residues. TCRdb reprocessed the 5' RACE reads and reports one entry per CDR3 protein, with no DNA. This table lists approximately 380,000 distinct CDR3 sequences. Remarks on this clonotype: The antigen is undetermined.

The chain is built from TRBV5-6 and TRBJ2-4; as DNA is missing, the TRBD2 call by TCRdb cannot be tested. This clonotype was obtained from a man aged 18-75 years in good health. Sequencing was carried out using blood T cells: a sorted CD56 or NKG2C T cell subset, CD4+ or CD8+ T cells, or bulk PBMC T cells (not recorded which). This CDR3 reads CASSLGGRGGEDIQYF.